The present TCR beta chain was sequenced within a study of beta chain features in type 1 diabetes. Study-level results: Because the template was cDNA, high-expressing cells might be over-represented. VDJ junctions in type 1 diabetes patients carried more deletions and fewer insertions.

A word on this clone: The antigen remains undetermined.

Isolated RNA was reverse transcribed in full, so expressed TCRB transcripts were sequenced. Sequencing was performed with immunoSEQ multiplex PCR; in TCRdb, only in-frame clones are kept and a portion is missing. This sample has some 230,000 clones, with around 9.6% found just once. Sorting gave populations that all exceeded 95% purity. V lost 1 base to trimming and J lost 4 bases, with 7 bases between them. The CDR3 loop spans 14 amino acids. Per the germline V gene, CDR1 is SGHAT and CDR2 is FQNNGV. The genes are TRBV11-2 and TRBJ2-2, with D possibly TRBD2 on 5 matching bases. Sequences were obtained from naive CD4+ T cells from blood. The origin of this receptor is a woman aged 18-35 years in good health. The CDR3 DNA follows: TGTGCCAGCAGCTTAGGACTAAGCACCGGGGAGCTGTTTTTT. This gives the protein CASSLGLSTGELFF.